This T cell receptor (beta chain) was recorded in a study of blood T cell repertoires in COVID-19. V was clipped by 7 bases and J by 1 base, with 14 bases between them. The CDR3 totals 13 residues. Germline V gives CDR1 SQVTM, CDR2 ANQGSEA. TCRdb's table, derived via immunoSEQ multiplex PCR, lists solely in-frame clones and lacks some. In the table there are fewer than 400,000 clones, around nine tenths of which are singletons. The sequence derives from a human donor in a cohort sampled during active COVID-19. Input material: peripheral blood. This chain joins TRBV29-1 and TRBJ2-7, with a weak D call TRBD2 (6 bases). CDR3 in DNA: TGCAGCGCCACCGGGACTGGTTCCTACGAGCAGTACTTC. Amino acid sequence: CSATGTGSYEQYF.